This T cell receptor beta chain came from a study of shared clonotypes between healthy human individuals. Overall study results and limits: All-four-donor shared clonotypes had higher generation probabilities than non-shared clonotypes did.

Details on this clone: Its cognate antigen is unknown.

Clones were sequenced by immunoSEQ multiplex PCR, and TCRdb holds only the in-frame ones, with some missing. The sample yields some 740,000 clones, almost 95% seen once. V was trimmed by 4 bases and J by 5 bases, leaving 18 bases between them. CDR1 is MGHDK, CDR2 SYGVNS, per germline. The CDR3 consists of 15 residues. Naive CD8 cells were CD45RO-negative, positively selected for CCR7, excluding terminally differentiated effector memory CD45RA+ cells. The donor population consisted of healthy HIV-negative adults with no recent acute infections or vaccinations. This receptor was taken from a man aged 25 to 40 in good health. The sample taken for sequencing was naive CD8+ T cells sorted from blood. The chain links TRBV25-1 to TRBJ2-7, with no clear D. CDR3 sequence: CASSGSSDPVDEQYF. The CDR3 nucleotides read TGTGCCAGCAGTGGGTCTTCGGACCCCGTGGACGAGCAGTACTTC.